These T cell receptor beta chains were read from a single sample in a study of CD8 T cells in Susac syndrome. TCRdb re-called the immunoSEQ multiplex PCR reads with MiXCR, one entry per CDR3 protein. The repertoire includes around 100,000 distinct CDR3 sequences, 95% of them detected once, and 0.3% sits in the top ten. Sequenced: CD8+ T cells from PBMCs. Receptors were obtained from a human donor with Susac syndrome. The CDR3 runs from the conserved cysteine through the conserved F or W. A D gene is named only where the DNA matches it firmly. Size tells how often a clone was seen (once, few, many) or the class of an expanded clone, and some rows leave it out.

clone_size: -; v_call: TRBV3-1; d_call: -; j_call: TRBJ1-2; cdr3_nt: TGTGCCAGCAGCCAAACGCAGGGAGGGGTTAACTATGGCTACACCTTC; cdr3_aa: CASSQTQGGVNYGYTF
clone_size: -; v_call: TRBV2; d_call: TRBD1; j_call: TRBJ1-6; cdr3_nt: TGTGCCAGCAGTGAAGCGGGACAGGGAAATTCACCCCTCCACTTT; cdr3_aa: CASSEAGQGNSPLHF
clone_size: -; v_call: TRBV29-1; d_call: TRBD1; j_call: TRBJ1-5; cdr3_nt: TGCAGCGTTGTGGAGGGGGCGGGCAATCAGCCCCAGCATTTT; cdr3_aa: CSVVEGAGNQPQHF
clone_size: -; v_call: TRBV5-4; d_call: TRBD2; j_call: TRBJ2-3; cdr3_nt: TGTGCCAGCAGCTTGGGACTAGCGGGAGGAGGTACAGATACGCAGTATTTT; cdr3_aa: CASSLGLAGGGTDTQYF
clone_size: -; v_call: TRBV5-1; d_call: -; j_call: TRBJ2-5; cdr3_nt: TGCGCCAGCAGCTTGGCGCAGAACCAAGAGACCCAGTACTTC; cdr3_aa: CASSLAQNQETQYF
clone_size: -; v_call: TRBV9; d_call: -; j_call: TRBJ1-2; cdr3_nt: TGTGCCAGCAGCGTAGTGACAGACATACTTGGAGGCTACACCTTC; cdr3_aa: CASSVVTDILGGYTF
clone_size: -; v_call: TRBV12-3/TRBV12-4; d_call: TRBD2; j_call: TRBJ2-3; cdr3_nt: TGTGCCAGCAGTTTGGGACTAGCGAGCACAGATACGCAGTATTTT; cdr3_aa: CASSLGLASTDTQYF
clone_size: -; v_call: TRBV29-1; d_call: -; j_call: TRBJ1-1; cdr3_nt: TGCAGCGTTGCTATGGGTATGGGCACTGAAGCTTTCTTT; cdr3_aa: CSVAMGMGTEAFF
clone_size: -; v_call: TRBV24-1; d_call: -; j_call: TRBJ2-5; cdr3_nt: TGTGCCACCAGCGCCGGACAAGAGACCCAGTACTTC; cdr3_aa: CATSAGQETQYF
clone_size: -; v_call: TRBV5-4; d_call: TRBD2; j_call: TRBJ2-3; cdr3_nt: TGTGCCAGCAGCTCTGGACTAGCGGGGCTCAGCGATACGCAGTATTTT; cdr3_aa: CASSSGLAGLSDTQYF
clone_size: -; v_call: TRBV29-1; d_call: -; j_call: TRBJ2-5; cdr3_nt: TGCAGCGTTGGAAGGACAGTCCAAGAGACCCAGTACTTC; cdr3_aa: CSVGRTVQETQYF
clone_size: -; v_call: TRBV3-1; d_call: TRBD1; j_call: TRBJ1-4; cdr3_nt: TGTGCCAGTACCGGGACAGCGACGGGTGAAAAACTGTTTTTT; cdr3_aa: CASTGTATGEKLFF
clone_size: -; v_call: TRBV18; d_call: -; j_call: TRBJ2-3; cdr3_nt: TGTGCCAGCTCACCAGGGAGCGGACGCTTCACAGATACGCAGTATTTT; cdr3_aa: CASSPGSGRFTDTQYF
clone_size: -; v_call: TRBV29-1; d_call: -; j_call: TRBJ2-7; cdr3_nt: TGCAGCGTTGAAGGGCGGACCACCTACGAGCAGTACTTC; cdr3_aa: CSVEGRTTYEQYF
clone_size: once; v_call: TRBV24-1; d_call: -; j_call: TRBJ2-5; cdr3_nt: TGTGCCACCAGTGATGGGGGGGCTGGAGAGACCCAGTACTTC; cdr3_aa: CATSDGGAGETQYF
clone_size: -; v_call: TRBV4-1; d_call: TRBD1; j_call: TRBJ1-2; cdr3_nt: TGCGCCAGCAGCCAACGGACAGGGGGCGCCTATGGCTACACCTTC; cdr3_aa: CASSQRTGGAYGYTF
clone_size: -; v_call: TRBV2; d_call: -; j_call: TRBJ2-2; cdr3_nt: TGTGCCAGCACTACGGGAAGGCCGAACACCGGGGAGCTGTTTTTT; cdr3_aa: CASTTGRPNTGELFF
clone_size: -; v_call: TRBV2; d_call: -; j_call: TRBJ2-5; cdr3_nt: TGTGCCAGCAGGGGCTCCCTAGGGGAGGCCCAGTACTTC; cdr3_aa: CASRGSLGEAQYF